The 19 T cell receptor beta chains below all came from one sample that was sequenced in a study of Ad26.COV2.S vaccination and SARS-CoV-2 variants. Profiling relied on immunoSEQ multiplex PCR, and the TCRdb table lists in-frame clones only, not all of them. The repertoire includes about 350,000 clones, roughly 94% of them detected once, and 3% to 5% sits in the top ten. The material was peripheral blood, obtained after recovery from COVID-19. These receptors all stem from a human donor who had recovered from COVID-19.

The chain joins TRBV25-1 to TRBJ2-1, with D unclear. V was clipped by 3 bases and J by 8 bases, with 8 bases between them. Germline lookup yields CDR1 MGHDK and CDR2 SYGVNS. The CDR3 has 12 amino acids. The CDR3 nucleotides read TGTGCCAGCAGTGATCTAAGAGATGAGCAGTTCTTC. The encoded protein is CASSDLRDEQFF.

The V and J genes are TRBV27 and TRBJ1-6; unclear D gene. Germline CDR1 and CDR2: MNHEY and SMNVEV (reference sequence). This CDR3 has 16 residues. V was pared by 8 bases and J by 0 bases, with 14 bases between. CDR3 DNA sequence: TGTGCCAGCTCCTGGGCGACGAGCTCCTATAATTCACCCCTCCACTTT. Its protein is CASSWATSSYNSPLHF.

The chain employs TRBV15 and TRBJ2-7, with D unresolved. The V gene's germline CDR1 is LNHNV and CDR2 YYDKDF (reference sequence). CDR3 length: 15 residues. Trimming shortened V by 0 bases and J by 2 bases, and 11 bases separated the two germline ends. DNA for the CDR3: TGTGCCACCAGCAGAGATCGCACGAATCCCTACGAGCAGTACTTC. This encodes CATSRDRTNPYEQYF.

The chain couples TRBV7-9 to TRBJ2-3; TRBD1 matches 9 bases. The trim removed 5 bases at V and 2 bases at J, leaving 5 bases unmatched. CDR3 size: 15 residues. Germline CDR1 reads SEHNR; CDR2 reads FQNEAQ (reference sequence). The CDR3 spells CASSRGQGATDTQYF. CDR3 nucleotides: TGTGCCAGCAGCCGGGGACAGGGTGCCACAGATACGCAGTATTTT.

The chain recombines TRBV6-5 with TRBJ1-6, with D possibly matching TRBD1 (5 bases). From germline, CDR1 is MNHEY and CDR2 SVGAGI. Between the trimmed V and J ends, which lost 2 bases and 1 base, there was a span of 6 bases. This CDR3 contains 15 residues. The CDR3 here is CASSYAGSYNSPLHF. DNA for the CDR3: TGTGCCAGCAGTTACGCAGGGTCCTATAATTCACCCCTCCACTTT.

The sample holds one count of this clone. The chain carries TRBV18 and TRBJ1-2; D gene ambiguous. Germline CDR1 reads KGHSH; CDR2 reads LQKENI. There are 12 residues in the CDR3. V was trimmed by 2 bases and J by 7 bases, leaving 8 bases between them. DNA for the CDR3: TGTGCCAGCTCACCAAGAGGATCTGGCTACACCTTC. Translating gives CASSPRGSGYTF.

V is TRBV6-6 and J is TRBJ2-7; TRBD1 is a possible D gene (6 bases). The CDR3 sequence is 16 residues long. The V and J ends lost 8 bases and 0 bases respectively, with 20 bases between them. Per germline, CDR1 MNHNY and CDR2 SVGAGI (reference sequence). CDR3 amino acids: CASHPSGKGVSYEQYF. CDR3 sequence (DNA): TGTGCCAGCCACCCTTCCGGGAAGGGGGTCTCCTACGAGCAGTACTTC.

This clone was seen just once. The J gene is TRBJ1-1, the V gene TRBV27; tentative D call: TRBD1 (5 bases). The germline V gene encodes CDR1 MNHEY and CDR2 SMNVEV (reference sequence). Trimming took 5 bases from V and 3 from J, leaving 13 bases between them. The CDR3 loop spans 14 amino acids. This CDR3 reads CASSPSGSYTEAFF. CDR3 nucleotides: TGTGCCAGCAGTCCTTCAGGGTCCTACACTGAAGCTTTCTTT.

The rearrangement joins TRBV29-1 to TRBJ2-3; weak D call: TRBD2 (7 bases). Looked up from germline, CDR1 is SQVTM and CDR2 is ANQGSEA. The CDR3 loop spans 14 amino acids. V was clipped by 7 bases and J by 2 bases, with 16 bases between them. The CDR3 DNA sequence: TGCAGCGCCCTGGTAGGGGGGGCCACAGATACGCAGTATTTT. Its translation is CSALVGGATDTQYF.

The rearrangement joins TRBV4-1 to TRBJ1-1, with D possibly TRBD1 on 5 matching bases. Per the germline V gene, CDR1 is MGHRA and CDR2 is YSYEKL. The CDR3 spans 14 residues. The V gene lost 5 bases and the J gene lost 7 bases, with 17 bases spanning the gap. The CDR3 spells CASSESPPGREAFF. CDR3 bases: TGCGCCAGCAGCGAAAGCCCCCCAGGGCGTGAAGCTTTCTTT.

The chain joins TRBV6-5 to TRBJ2-1; D unclear. Trimming removed 6 bases at V and 2 bases at J, with 5 bases between. The CDR3 extends over 12 amino acids. From germline, CDR1 is MNHEY and CDR2 SVGAGI. CDR3 protein: CASSRTYNEQFF. CDR3 DNA: TGTGCCAGCAGCCGTACCTACAATGAGCAGTTCTTC.

This clone was seen a few times. The V and J genes are TRBV13 and TRBJ2-7; 8 nucleotides line up with TRBD2. The CDR3 spans 14 residues. CDR1 and CDR2 from the germline V gene are PRHDT and FYEKMQ (reference sequence). V lost 5 bases, J lost 2 bases, and 5 bases stayed unmatched. CDR3 loop: CASSDSGDTYEQYF. CDR3 sequence (DNA): TGTGCCAGCAGCGATAGCGGGGATACCTACGAGCAGTACTTC.

The chain joins TRBV5-1 to TRBJ1-2, with D maybe TRBD1 (6 bases). Between the trimmed V and J ends, which lost 0 bases and 8 bases, there was a span of 14 bases. The CDR3 runs 14 residues. Looked up from germline, CDR1 is SGHRS and CDR2 is YFSETQ. The CDR3: CASSLVAGEEGYTF. The CDR3 nucleotides read TGCGCCAGCAGCTTGGTAGCAGGGGAGGAAGGCTACACCTTC.

This sequence joins TRBV11-2 and TRBJ2-1, with 7 bases fitting TRBD1. V was clipped by 5 bases and J by 6 bases; unmatched bases: 7. The CDR3 spans 14 residues. Germline CDR1 and CDR2: SGHAT and FQNNGV. As DNA, the CDR3 is TGTGCCAGCAGCATACAGGGGTATAGCAATGAGCAGTTCTTC. Encoded protein: CASSIQGYSNEQFF.

This clone was observed a handful of times. This chain uses TRBV4-1 with TRBJ1-2; maybe TRBD1 (6 bases). The length of the CDR3 is 15 residues. V was shortened by 0 bases and J by 2 bases, with 10 bases between the two germline ends. Per the germline V gene, CDR1 is MGHRA and CDR2 is YSYEKL. CDR3 region: CASSQDPTGNYGYTF. The CDR3 nucleotides read TGCGCCAGCAGCCAAGATCCCACAGGGAACTATGGCTACACCTTC.

The CDR3 here is CASGTGDEKLFF. The DNA of the CDR3 is TGTGCCAGCGGGACAGGGGATGAAAAACTGTTTTTT. This chain uses TRBV12-3 or TRBV12-4 with TRBJ1-4, with TRBD1 identical over 10 bases. V was clipped by 8 bases and J by 6 bases; unmatched bases: 0. There are 12 residues in the CDR3.

The rearrangement links TRBV21-1 to TRBJ2-7; whether TRBD2, the table's D call, matches the DNA was not checked. TRBV21-1 is given as a pseudogene. The CDR3 totals 13 residues. In nucleotides, the CDR3 is TGTGCCAGGGAGGTATACGTCTTGAACGAGCAGTACTTC. This sequence encodes CAREVYVLNEQYF.

The CDR3 bases are TGCGCCAGCAGCCCCCTGGGGGAGGGGTACAATGAGCAGTTCTTC. It specifies CASSPLGEGYNEQFF. The genes are TRBV4-1 and TRBJ2-1; 7 bases map to TRBD2. CDR1 is MGHRA and CDR2 is YSYEKL in the germline V gene. V lost 4 bases, J lost 4 bases, and 7 bases stayed unmatched. This CDR3 contains 15 residues.

The V call is TRBV2, the J call TRBJ2-1; D perhaps matches TRBD1 (5 bases). The CDR3 length is 15 residues. V lost 8 bases and J 6 bases, leaving 20 bases between the germline ends. Germline values: CDR1 SNHLY, CDR2 FYNNEI. The DNA of the CDR3 is TGTGCCAGCGCTAGGGAACAGGACCCCCGCAATGAGCAGTTCTTC. Its translation: CASAREQDPRNEQFF.